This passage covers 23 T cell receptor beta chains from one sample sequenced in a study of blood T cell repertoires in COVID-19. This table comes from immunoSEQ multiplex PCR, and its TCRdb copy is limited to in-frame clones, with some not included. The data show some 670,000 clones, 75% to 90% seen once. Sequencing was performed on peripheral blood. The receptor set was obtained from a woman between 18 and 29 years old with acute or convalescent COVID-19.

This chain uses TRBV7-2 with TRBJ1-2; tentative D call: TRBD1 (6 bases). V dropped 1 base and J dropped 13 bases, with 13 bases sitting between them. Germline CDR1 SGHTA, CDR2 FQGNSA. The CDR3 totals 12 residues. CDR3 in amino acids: CASSLVGGLGTF. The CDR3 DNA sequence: TGTGCCAGCAGCTTAGTAGGGGGATTAGGCACCTTC. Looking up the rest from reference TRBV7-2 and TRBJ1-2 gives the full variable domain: GAGVSQSPSNKVTEKGKDVELRCDPISGHTALYWYRQSLGQGLEFLIYFQGNSAPDKSGLPSDRFSAERTGGSVSTLTIQRTQQEDSAVYLCASSLVGGLGTFGSGTRLTVV.

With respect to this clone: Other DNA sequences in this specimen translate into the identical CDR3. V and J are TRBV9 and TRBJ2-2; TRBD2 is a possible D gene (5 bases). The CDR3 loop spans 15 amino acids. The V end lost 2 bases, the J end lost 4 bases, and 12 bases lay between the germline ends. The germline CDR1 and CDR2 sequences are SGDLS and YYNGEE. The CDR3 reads CASSVVSGGTGELFF. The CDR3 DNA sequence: TGTGCCAGCAGCGTTGTGTCTGGAGGCACCGGGGAGCTGTTTTTT.

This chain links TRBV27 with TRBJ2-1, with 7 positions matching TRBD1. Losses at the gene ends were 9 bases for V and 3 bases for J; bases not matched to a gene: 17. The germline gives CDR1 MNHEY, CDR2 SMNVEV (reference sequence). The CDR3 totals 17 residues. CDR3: CASQHTDLTGYYNEQFF. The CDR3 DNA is TGTGCCAGTCAGCACACCGACCTGACAGGGTACTACAATGAGCAGTTCTTC.

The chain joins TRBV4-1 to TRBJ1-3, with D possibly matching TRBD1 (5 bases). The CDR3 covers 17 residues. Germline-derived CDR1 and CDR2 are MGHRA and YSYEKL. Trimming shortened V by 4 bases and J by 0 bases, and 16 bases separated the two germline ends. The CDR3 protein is CASSPGAGGLSGNTIYF. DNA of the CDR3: TGCGCCAGCAGCCCTGGGGCAGGTGGGCTCTCTGGAAACACCATATATTTT.

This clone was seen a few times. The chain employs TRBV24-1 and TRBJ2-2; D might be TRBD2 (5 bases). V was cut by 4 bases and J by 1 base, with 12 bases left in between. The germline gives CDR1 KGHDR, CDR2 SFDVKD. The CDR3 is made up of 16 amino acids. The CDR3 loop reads CATSDARRGNTGELFF. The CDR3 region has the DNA TGTGCCACCAGTGACGCCCGACGGGGGAACACCGGGGAGCTGTTTTTT.

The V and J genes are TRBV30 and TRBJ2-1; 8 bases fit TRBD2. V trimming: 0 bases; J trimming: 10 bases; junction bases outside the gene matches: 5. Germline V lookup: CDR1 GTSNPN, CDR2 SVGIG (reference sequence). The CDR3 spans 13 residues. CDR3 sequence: CAWSVAAGDEQFF. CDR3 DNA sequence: TGTGCCTGGAGTGTAGCAGCGGGGGACGAGCAGTTCTTC.

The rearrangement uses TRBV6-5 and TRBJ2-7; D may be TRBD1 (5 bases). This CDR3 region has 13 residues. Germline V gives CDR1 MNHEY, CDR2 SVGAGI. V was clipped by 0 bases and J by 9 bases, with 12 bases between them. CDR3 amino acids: CASSYSGQGGQYF. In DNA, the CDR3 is TGTGCCAGCAGTTACTCGGGGCAGGGCGGGCAGTACTTC.

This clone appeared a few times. CDR3 nucleotide sequence: TGTGCCAGCAGCTTAGGTGTTGGACAGGGTAATTCACCCCTCCACTTT. The encoded protein is CASSLGVGQGNSPLHF. The rearrangement links TRBV7-2 to TRBJ1-6; 8 nucleotides match TRBD1. The CDR3 is 16 amino acids. Trimming cost V 1 base and J 6 bases; bases outside gene matches: 5. Germline-derived CDR1 and CDR2 are SGHTA and FQGNSA.

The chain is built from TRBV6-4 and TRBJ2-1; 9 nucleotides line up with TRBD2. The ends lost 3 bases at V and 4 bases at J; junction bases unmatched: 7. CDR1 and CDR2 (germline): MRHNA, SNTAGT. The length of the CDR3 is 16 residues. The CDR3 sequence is CASSDASGAGYNEQFF. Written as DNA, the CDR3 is TGTGCCAGCAGTGATGCTAGCGGGGCAGGTTACAATGAGCAGTTCTTC.

DNA of the CDR3: TGCGCCAGCAGCTTGGGGATGGGAGTCACTGAAGCTTTCTTT. Protein: CASSLGMGVTEAFF. The chain links TRBV5-1 to TRBJ1-1, with D uncertain. Trimming shortened V by 0 bases and J by 4 bases, and 10 bases separated the two germline ends. Germline V CDR1 and CDR2: SGHRS, YFSETQ. The CDR3 sequence is 14 residues long. The full variable domain, with the rest looked up from reference TRBV5-1 and TRBJ1-1, is KAGVTQTPRYLIKTRGQQVTLSCSPISGHRSVSWYQQTPGQGLQFLFEYFSETQRNKGNFPGRFSGRQFSNSRSEMNVSTLELGDSALYLCASSLGMGVTEAFFGQGTRLTVV.

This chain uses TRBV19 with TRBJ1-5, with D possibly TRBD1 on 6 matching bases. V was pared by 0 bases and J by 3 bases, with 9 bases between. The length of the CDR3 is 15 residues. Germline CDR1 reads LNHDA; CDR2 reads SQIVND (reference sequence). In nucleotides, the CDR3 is TGTGCCAGTAGTATAGAGGACAGATTCAATCAGCCCCAGCATTTT. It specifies CASSIEDRFNQPQHF.

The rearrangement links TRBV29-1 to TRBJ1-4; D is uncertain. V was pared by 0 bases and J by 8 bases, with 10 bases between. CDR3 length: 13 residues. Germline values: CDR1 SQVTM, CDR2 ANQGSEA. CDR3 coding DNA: TGCAGCGTTGAAGATCGTAGCCGCGAAAAACTGTTTTTT. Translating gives CSVEDRSREKLFF. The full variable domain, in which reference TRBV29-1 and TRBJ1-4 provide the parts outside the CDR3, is SAVISQKPSRDICQRGTSLTIQCQVDSQVTMMFWYRQQPGQSLTLIATANQGSEATYESGFVIDKFPISRPNLTFSTLTVSNMSPEDSSIYLCSVEDRSREKLFFGSGTQLSVL.

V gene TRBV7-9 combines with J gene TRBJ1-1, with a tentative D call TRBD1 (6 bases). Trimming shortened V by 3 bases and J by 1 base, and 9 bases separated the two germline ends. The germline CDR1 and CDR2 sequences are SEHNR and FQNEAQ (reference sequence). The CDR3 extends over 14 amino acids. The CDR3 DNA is TGTGCCAGCAGCTTCATGACAGGGAACACTGAAGCTTTCTTT. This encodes CASSFMTGNTEAFF.

For the CDR3, the DNA is TGTGCCAGCAGATACCCCGGGACAGGGGGCGGACAGGTTGGCTACACCTTC. It is translated as CASRYPGTGGGQVGYTF. This chain uses TRBV5-6 with TRBJ1-2; 12 bases map to TRBD1. CDR3 length equals 17 residues. With V trimmed by 5 bases and J by 7 bases, 15 bases remained unmatched. Germline CDR1 SGHDT, CDR2 YYEEEE.

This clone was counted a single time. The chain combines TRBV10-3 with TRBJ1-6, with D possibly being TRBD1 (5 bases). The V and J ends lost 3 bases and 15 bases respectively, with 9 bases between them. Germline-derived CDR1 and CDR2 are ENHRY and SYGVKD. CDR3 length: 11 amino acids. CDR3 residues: CAISEGVILHF. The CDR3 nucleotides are TGTGCCATCAGTGAAGGGGTAATCCTCCACTTT.

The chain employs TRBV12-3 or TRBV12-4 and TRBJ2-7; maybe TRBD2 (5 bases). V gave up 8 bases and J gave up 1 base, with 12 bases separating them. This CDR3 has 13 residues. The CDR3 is CASRLTFSYEQYF. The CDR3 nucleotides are TGTGCCAGCCGACTAACCTTTTCCTACGAGCAGTACTTC.

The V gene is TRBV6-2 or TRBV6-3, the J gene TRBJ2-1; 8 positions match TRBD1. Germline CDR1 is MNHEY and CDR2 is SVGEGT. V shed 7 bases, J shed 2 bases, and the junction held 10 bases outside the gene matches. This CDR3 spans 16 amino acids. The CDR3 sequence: CASTPADRGTYNEQFF. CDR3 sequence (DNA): TGTGCCAGCACCCCCGCCGACAGGGGAACCTACAATGAGCAGTTCTTC.

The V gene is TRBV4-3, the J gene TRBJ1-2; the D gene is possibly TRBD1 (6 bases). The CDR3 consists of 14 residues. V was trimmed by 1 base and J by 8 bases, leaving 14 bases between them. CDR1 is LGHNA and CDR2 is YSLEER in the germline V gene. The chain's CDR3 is CASSQGPGVTGYTF. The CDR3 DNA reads TGCGCCAGCAGCCAAGGCCCAGGGGTAACGGGCTACACCTTC.

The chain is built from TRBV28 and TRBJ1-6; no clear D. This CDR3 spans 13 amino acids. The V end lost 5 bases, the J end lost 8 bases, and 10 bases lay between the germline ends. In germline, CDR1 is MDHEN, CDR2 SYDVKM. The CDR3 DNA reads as TGTGCCAGCAGTCCGTTAATTGATTCACCCCTCCACTTT. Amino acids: CASSPLIDSPLHF.

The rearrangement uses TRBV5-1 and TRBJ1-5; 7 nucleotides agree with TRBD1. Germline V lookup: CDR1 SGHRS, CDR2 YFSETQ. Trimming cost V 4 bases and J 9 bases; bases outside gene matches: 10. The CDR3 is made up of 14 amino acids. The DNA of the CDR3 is TGCGCCAGCAGCCCAGGGGGGCCCCCGGGGCCCCAGCATTTT. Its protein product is CASSPGGPPGPQHF.

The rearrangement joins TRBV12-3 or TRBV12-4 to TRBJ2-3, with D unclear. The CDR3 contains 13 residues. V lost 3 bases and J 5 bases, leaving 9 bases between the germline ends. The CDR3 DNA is TGTGCCAGCAGTTTGGTACTTCTAGATACGCAGTATTTT. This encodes CASSLVLLDTQYF.

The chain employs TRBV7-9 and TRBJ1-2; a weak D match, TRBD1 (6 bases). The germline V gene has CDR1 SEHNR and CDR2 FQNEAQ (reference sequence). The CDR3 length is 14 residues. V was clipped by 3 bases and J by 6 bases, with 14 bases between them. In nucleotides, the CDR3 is TGTGCCAGCAGCTTGGGTGCAGGGGAGAATGGCTACACCTTC. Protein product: CASSLGAGENGYTF.

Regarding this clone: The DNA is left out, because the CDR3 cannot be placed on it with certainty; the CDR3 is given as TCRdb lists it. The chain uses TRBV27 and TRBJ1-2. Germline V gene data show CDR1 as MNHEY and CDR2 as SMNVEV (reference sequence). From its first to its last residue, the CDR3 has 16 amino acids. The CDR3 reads CASSFLAEPSGDGYTF.